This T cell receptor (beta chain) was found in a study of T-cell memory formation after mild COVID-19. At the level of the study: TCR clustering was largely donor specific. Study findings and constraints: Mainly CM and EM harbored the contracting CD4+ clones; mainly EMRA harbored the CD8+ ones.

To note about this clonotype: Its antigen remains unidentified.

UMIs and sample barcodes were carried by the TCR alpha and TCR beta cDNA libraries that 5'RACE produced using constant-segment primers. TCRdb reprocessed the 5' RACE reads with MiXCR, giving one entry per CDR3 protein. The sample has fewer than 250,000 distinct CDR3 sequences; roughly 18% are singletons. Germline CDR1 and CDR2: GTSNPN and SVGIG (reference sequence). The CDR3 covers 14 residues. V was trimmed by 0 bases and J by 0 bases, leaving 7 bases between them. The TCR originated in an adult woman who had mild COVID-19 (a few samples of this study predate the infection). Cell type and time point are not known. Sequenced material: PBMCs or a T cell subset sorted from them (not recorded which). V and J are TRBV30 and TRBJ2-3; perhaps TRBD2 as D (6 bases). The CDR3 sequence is CAWSVLASTDTQYF. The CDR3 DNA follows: TGTGCCTGGAGTGTACTAGCTAGCACAGATACGCAGTATTTT.